This TCR beta chain derives from a study of radiotherapy plus CTLA-4 blockade in lung cancer. Clones were sequenced by immunoSEQ multiplex PCR, and TCRdb holds only the in-frame ones, with some missing. Among tens of thousands of clones listed, about four fifths were seen once. The V and J ends lost 2 bases and 1 base respectively, with 5 bases between them. CDR3 length: 13 amino acids. Germline CDR1 reads SEHNR; CDR2 reads FQNEAQ (reference sequence). Whole-study findings and limits: Response, reportedly, was best predicted by interferon-beta along with early blood T cell clone dynamics.

This clone was seen a few times. Its target is not known. Other nucleotide sequences from this sample produce the same CDR3. The sequences come from peripheral blood, collected from a patient treated with radiotherapy plus ipilimumab. The chain joins TRBV7-9 to TRBJ1-1, with D unresolved. This TCR was sampled from a human donor with non-small cell lung cancer who had a partial response to radiotherapy plus ipilimumab. Some clones in this sample may be carry-over from other donors' samples. The chain's CDR3 is CASSLSGNTEAFF. The CDR3 nucleotides read TGTGCCAGCAGCTTAAGCGGGAACACTGAAGCTTTCTTT. Variable domain in full (rest from reference TRBV7-9 and TRBJ1-1): DTGVSQNPRHKITKRGQNVTFRCDPISEHNRLYWYRQTLGQGPEFLTYFQNEAQLEKSRLLSDRFSAERPKGSFSTLEIQRTEQGDSAMYLCASSLSGNTEAFFGQGTRLTVV.